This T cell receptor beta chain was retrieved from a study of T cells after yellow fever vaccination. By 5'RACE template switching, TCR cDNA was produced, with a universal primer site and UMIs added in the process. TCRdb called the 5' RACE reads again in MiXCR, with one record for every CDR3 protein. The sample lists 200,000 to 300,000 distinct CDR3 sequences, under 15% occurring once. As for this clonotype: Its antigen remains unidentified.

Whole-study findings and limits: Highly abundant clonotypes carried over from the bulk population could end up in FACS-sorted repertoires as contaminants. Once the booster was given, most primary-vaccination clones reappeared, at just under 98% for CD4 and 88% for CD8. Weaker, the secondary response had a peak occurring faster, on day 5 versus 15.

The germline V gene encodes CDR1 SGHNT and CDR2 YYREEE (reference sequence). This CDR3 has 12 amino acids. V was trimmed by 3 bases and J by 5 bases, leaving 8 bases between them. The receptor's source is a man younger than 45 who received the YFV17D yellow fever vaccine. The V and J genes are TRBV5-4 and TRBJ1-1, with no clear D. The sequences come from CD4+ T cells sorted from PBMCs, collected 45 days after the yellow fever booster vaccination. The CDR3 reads CASSSQYTEAFF. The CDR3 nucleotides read TGTGCCAGCAGCTCACAGTATACTGAAGCTTTCTTT.